This TCR beta chain emerged from a study of cytomegalovirus exposure and HLA in healthy donors. Germline values: CDR1 MGHDK, CDR2 SYGVNS. The CDR3 totals 17 residues. Trimming pared 3 bases from V and 1 base from J, leaving 15 bases between. The PCR ran on 60 Vbeta and 13 Jbeta primers. Per the original data handling: Later, an analysis found roughly 80 million unique TCR beta chains, and about 9.9 million of these were shared. Assay used: immunoSEQ multiplex PCR; TCRdb lists only in-frame clones, some missing. The D gene and trimming were derived from the DNA, and the V and J assignments and clone size from that table. Seen here are 120,000 or so clones, approximately 80% observed once, and the top ten hold 2.5%. Only a few counts were recorded for this clone.

The source material was PBMCs. The chain employs TRBV25-1 and TRBJ2-2; D is possibly TRBD1 (6 bases). The TCR sequence derives from a man aged 25-40 years in good health and CMV-seronegative. This CDR3 is CASSDSRTEKNTGELFF. The CDR3 DNA sequence: TGTGCCAGCAGTGATTCTCGGACAGAGAAGAACACCGGGGAGCTGTTTTTT.